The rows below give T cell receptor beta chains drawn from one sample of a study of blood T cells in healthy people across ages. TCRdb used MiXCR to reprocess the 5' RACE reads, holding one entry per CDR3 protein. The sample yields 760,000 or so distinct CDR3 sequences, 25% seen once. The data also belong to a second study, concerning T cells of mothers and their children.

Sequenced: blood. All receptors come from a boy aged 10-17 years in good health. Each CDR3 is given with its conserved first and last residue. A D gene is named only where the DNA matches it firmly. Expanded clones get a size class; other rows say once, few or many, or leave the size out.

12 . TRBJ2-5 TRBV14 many CASSQVEETQYF TGTGCCAGCAGCCAAGTGGAAGAGACCCAGTACTTC
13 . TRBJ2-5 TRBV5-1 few CASSWDTRETQYF TGCGCCAGCAGCTGGGACACTCGAGAGACCCAGTACTTC
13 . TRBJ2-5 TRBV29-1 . CSALGAVQETQYF TGCAGCGCCCTCGGGGCGGTCCAAGAGACCCAGTACTTC
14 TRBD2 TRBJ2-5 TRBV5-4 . CASNGGGPQETQYF TGTGCCAGCAACGGCGGGGGACCGCAAGAGACCCAGTACTTC
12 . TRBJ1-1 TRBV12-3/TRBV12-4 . CASSRERTEAFF TGTGCCAGCAGTCGAGAGAGGACTGAAGCTTTCTTT
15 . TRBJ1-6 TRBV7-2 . CASSYGSGISSPLHF TGTGCCAGCAGCTACGGATCAGGGATCTCCTCACCCCTCCACTTT
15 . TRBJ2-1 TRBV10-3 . CAISDSQKTYNEQFF TGTGCCATCAGTGATTCGCAGAAAACCTACAATGAGCAGTTCTTC
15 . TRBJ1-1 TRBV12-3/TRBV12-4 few CASRGRRRMATEAFF TGTGCCAGCAGAGGCCGAAGGAGGATGGCGACTGAAGCTTTCTTT
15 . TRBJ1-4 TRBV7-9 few CASSSEQGIVEKLFF TGTGCCAGCAGCTCCGAACAGGGAATTGTTGAAAAACTGTTTTTT
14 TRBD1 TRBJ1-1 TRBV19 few CASNRGRRDTEAFF TGTGCCAGTAATAGGGGGCGCAGGGACACTGAAGCTTTCTTT
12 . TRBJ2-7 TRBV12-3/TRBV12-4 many CASSLSPYEQYF TGTGCCAGCAGCTTATCCCCCTACGAGCAGTACTTC
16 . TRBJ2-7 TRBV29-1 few CSVEGEAGLKVYEQYF TGCAGCGTTGAAGGGGAGGCAGGGTTAAAGGTCTACGAGCAGTACTTC
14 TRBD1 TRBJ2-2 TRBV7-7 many CASSPRTGTGELFF TGTGCTAGCAGCCCCCGGACAGGCACGGGGGAGCTGTTTTTT
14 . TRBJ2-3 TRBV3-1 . CASSQEYSSDTQYF TGTGCCAGCAGCCAAGAATACAGTTCGGATACGCAGTATTTT
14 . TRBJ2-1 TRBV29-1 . CSVDPTGTYNEQFF TGCAGCGTTGACCCAACCGGGACTTACAATGAGCAGTTCTTC
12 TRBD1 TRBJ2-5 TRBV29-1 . CSVAGQGETQYF TGCAGCGTTGCCGGACAGGGGGAGACCCAGTACTTC
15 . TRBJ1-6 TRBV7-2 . CASALGGVNNSPLHF TGTGCCAGCGCCCTCGGGGGGGTCAATAATTCACCCCTCCACTTT
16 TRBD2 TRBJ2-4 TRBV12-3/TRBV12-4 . CASSLRRELDKNIQYF TGTGCCAGCAGTTTAAGGCGGGAGCTAGACAAAAACATTCAGTACTTC
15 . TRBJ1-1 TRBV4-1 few CASSQSDSLNTEAFF TGCGCCAGCAGCCAATCCGACAGCCTGAACACTGAAGCTTTCTTT
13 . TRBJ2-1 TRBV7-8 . CASSRLGGNEQFF TGTGCCAGCAGCCGGTTAGGAGGGAATGAGCAGTTCTTC
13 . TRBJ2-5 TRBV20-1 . CSARVGGWETQYF TGCAGTGCTAGAGTCGGGGGCTGGGAGACCCAGTACTTC
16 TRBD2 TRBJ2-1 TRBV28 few CASSPMGLAGDGEQFF TGTGCCAGCAGCCCGATGGGGCTAGCGGGAGATGGAGAGCAGTTCTTC
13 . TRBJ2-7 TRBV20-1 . CSARDQNGYEQYF TGCAGTGCTAGAGATCAAAACGGGTACGAGCAGTACTTC
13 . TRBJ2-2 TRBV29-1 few CSVEERRPGELFF TGCAGCGTTGAAGAGAGGCGTCCCGGGGAGCTGTTTTTT
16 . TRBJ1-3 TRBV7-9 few CASSPVLGLYGNTIYF TGTGCCAGCAGCCCAGTCTTGGGGCTATACGGAAACACCATATATTTT
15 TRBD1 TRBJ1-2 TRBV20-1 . CSARTLQGASYGYTF TGCAGTGCTAGGACTCTGCAGGGGGCAAGCTATGGCTACACCTTC
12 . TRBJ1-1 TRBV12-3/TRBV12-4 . CASIGTTAEAFF TGCGCCAGCATTGGGACAACCGCTGAAGCTTTCTTT
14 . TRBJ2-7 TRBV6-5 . CATFRGIGAYEQYF TGTGCCACCTTCAGGGGTATCGGGGCCTACGAGCAGTACTTC
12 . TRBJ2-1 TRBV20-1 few CSASTGRDEQFF TGCAGTGCTAGTACAGGGCGGGATGAGCAGTTCTTC
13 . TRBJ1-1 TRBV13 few CASSTSTNTEAFF TGTGCCAGCAGCACTTCGACGAACACTGAAGCTTTCTTT
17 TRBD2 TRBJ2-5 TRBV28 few CASSLIPAGGPQETQYF TGTGCCAGCAGTTTAATTCCAGCGGGAGGGCCTCAAGAGACCCAGTACTTC
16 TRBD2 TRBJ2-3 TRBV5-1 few CASSFSGGAGTDTQYF TGCGCCAGCAGCTTCAGCGGGGGGGCCGGGACAGATACGCAGTATTTT
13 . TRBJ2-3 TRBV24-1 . CATSDAYVRTQYF TGTGCCACCAGTGACGCATATGTCCGTACGCAGTATTTT
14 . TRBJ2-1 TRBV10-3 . CAINGDPSPNEQFF TGTGCCATCAACGGAGACCCGTCTCCTAACGAGCAGTTCTTC
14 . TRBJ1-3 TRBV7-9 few CASSYGLSGNTIYF TGTGCCAGCAGCTATGGGCTATCTGGAAACACCATATATTTT
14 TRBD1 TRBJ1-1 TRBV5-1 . CASSLGQGAPEASF TGCGCCAGCAGCTTGGGGCAGGGGGCCCCTGAAGCTTCCTTT
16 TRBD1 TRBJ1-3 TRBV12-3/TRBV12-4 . CASSFWTGVSGNTIYF TGTGCCAGCAGTTTCTGGACAGGAGTCTCTGGAAACACCATATATTTT
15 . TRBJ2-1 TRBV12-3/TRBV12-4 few CASRRDSSSYNEQFF TGTGCCAGCAGAAGGGACTCCAGCTCCTACAATGAGCAGTTCTTC
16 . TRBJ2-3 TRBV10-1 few CASSEGRGPSTDTQYF TGCGCCAGCAGTGAAGGTCGGGGACCTAGCACAGATACGCAGTATTTT
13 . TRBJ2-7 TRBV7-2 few CASSFPGWDEQYF TGTGCCAGCAGCTTCCCGGGGTGGGACGAGCAGTACTTC
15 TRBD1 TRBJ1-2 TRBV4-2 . CASSQLGQGRDGYTF TGTGCCAGCAGCCAACTCGGACAGGGAAGAGATGGCTACACCTTC
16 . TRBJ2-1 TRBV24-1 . CATSREGRGRYNEQFF TGTGCCACCAGCCGAGAGGGACGGGGGAGGTACAATGAGCAGTTCTTC
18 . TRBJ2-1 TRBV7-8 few CASSLDSFSPSTYNEQFF TGTGCCAGCAGCTTGGACTCTTTCTCACCGTCCACCTACAATGAGCAGTTCTTC
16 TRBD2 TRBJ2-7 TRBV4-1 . CASCQITSGRRNEQYF TGCGCCAGCTGCCAAATAACTAGCGGGAGGAGGAACGAGCAGTACTTC
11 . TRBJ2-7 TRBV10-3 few CAIPEDHEQYF TGTGCCATCCCGGAAGACCACGAGCAGTACTTC
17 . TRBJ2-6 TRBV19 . CASSIGQGSSGANVLTF TGTGCCAGTAGTATTGGCCAAGGAAGCTCTGGGGCCAACGTCCTGACTTTC
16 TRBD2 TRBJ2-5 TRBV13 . CASSLNPGGRAETQYF TGTGCCAGCAGCCTGAATCCGGGGGGGCGAGCGGAGACCCAGTACTTC
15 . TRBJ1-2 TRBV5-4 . CASSLSRGSLWGYTF TGTGCCAGCAGCCTCAGCAGGGGTTCATTATGGGGCTACACCTTC
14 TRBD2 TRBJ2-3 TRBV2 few CASRPGLAADTQYF TGTGCCAGCAGGCCGGGACTAGCGGCAGATACGCAGTATTTT
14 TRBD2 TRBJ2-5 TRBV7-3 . CASSPSGGYETRYF TGTGCCAGCAGTCCTAGCGGGGGTTATGAGACCCGGTACTTC
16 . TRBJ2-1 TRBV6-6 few CASSYSGASSYNEQFF TGTGCCAGCAGTTACTCAGGGGCGAGCTCCTACAATGAGCAGTTCTTC
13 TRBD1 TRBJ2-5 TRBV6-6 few CASRIDRVKTQYF TGTGCCAGCCGGATCGACAGGGTAAAGACCCAGTACTTC
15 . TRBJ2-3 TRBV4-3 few CASSQFRGAADTQYF TGCGCCAGCAGCCAATTTCGGGGGGCGGCAGATACGCAGTATTTT
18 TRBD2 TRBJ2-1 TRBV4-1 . CTSSPRSKGGLANNEQFF TGCACCAGCAGCCCACGATCGAAAGGGGGACTAGCGAACAATGAGCAGTTCTTC